This T cell receptor beta chain was sequenced for a study of HIV-infected patients and healthy controls. Notes on the study in general: Size-matched repertoire data failed to replicate the apparent Gini index recovery after therapy in HIV-infected patients.

The CDR3 runs to 11 residues. The V gene's germline CDR1 is MNHNY and CDR2 SVGAGI (reference sequence). Trimming removed 3 bases from V and 4 bases from J, with 3 bases in between. Antiretroviral therapy had run roughly three months, about 14 weeks, before follow-up blood collection. No cell fractionation was done, so the repertoire covers all unsorted peripheral blood T cells. This clonotype was recorded many times. What it binds is not known. cDNA was made from about 500 ng RNA using alpha and beta constant primers. Each of the alpha and beta chains got its own library through chain-specific third strand synthesis with indices. TCRdb itself ran the 5' RACE reads through MiXCR, one entry per CDR3 protein. The sample contains around 6,600 distinct CDR3 sequences, around 8.6% of which appear only once.

The clonotype comes from an adult with HIV infection. The starting material was blood, obtained during antiretroviral therapy. This sequence joins TRBV6-6 and TRBJ2-5; no clear D. CDR3 sequence: CASSYLETQYF. The CDR3 DNA sequence: TGTGCCAGCAGTTATCTAGAGACCCAGTACTTC.